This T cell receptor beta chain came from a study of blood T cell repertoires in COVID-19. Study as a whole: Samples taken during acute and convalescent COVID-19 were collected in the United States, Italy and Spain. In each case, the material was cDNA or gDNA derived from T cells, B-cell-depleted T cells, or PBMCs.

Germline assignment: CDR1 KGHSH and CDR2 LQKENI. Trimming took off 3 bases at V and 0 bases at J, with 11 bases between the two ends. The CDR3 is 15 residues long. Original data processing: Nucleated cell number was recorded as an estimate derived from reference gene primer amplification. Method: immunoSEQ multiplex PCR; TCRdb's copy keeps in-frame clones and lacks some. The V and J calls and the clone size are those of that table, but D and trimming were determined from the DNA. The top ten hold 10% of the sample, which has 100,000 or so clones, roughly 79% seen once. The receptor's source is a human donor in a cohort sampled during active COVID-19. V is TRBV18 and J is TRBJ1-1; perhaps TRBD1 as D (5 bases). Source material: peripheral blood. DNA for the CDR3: TGTGCCAGCTCACCCGACAGACACATGAACACTGAAGCTTTCTTT. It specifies CASSPDRHMNTEAFF.